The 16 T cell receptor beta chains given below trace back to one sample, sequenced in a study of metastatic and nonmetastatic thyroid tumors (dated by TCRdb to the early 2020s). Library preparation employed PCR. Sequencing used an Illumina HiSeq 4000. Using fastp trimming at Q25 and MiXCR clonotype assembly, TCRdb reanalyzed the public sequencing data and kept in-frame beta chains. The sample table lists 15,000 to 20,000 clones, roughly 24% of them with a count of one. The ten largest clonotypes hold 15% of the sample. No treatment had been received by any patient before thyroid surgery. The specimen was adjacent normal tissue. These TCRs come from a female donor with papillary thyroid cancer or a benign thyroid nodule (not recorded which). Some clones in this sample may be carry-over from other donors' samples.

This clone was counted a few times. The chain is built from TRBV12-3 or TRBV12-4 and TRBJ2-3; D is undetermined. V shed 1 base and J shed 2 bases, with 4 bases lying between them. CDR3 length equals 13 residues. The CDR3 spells CASSLDYTDTQYF. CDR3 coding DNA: TGTGCCAGCAGTTTAGACTACACAGATACGCAGTATTTT.

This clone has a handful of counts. Here the CDR3 DNA reads TGTGCCAGCAGCTACGGAGAGGGCTATAATTCACCCCTCCACTTT. It encodes CASSYGEGYNSPLHF. The rearrangement links TRBV7-2 to TRBJ1-6; D gene unclear. The V end was cut by 4 bases, the J end by 3 bases, with 10 bases between. This CDR3 is built from 15 residues. Germline V CDR1 and CDR2: SGHTA, FQGNSA.

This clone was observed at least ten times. CDR3 sequence: CASQKGQYNEQFF. Here the CDR3 DNA reads TGTGCCAGCCAAAAAGGACAGTACAATGAGCAGTTCTTC. The chain carries TRBV27 and TRBJ2-1; possible D gene TRBD1, 6 bases. V lost 8 bases and J 4 bases, leaving 12 bases between the germline ends. Germline CDR1 and CDR2: MNHEY and SMNVEV (reference sequence). The CDR3 covers 13 residues.

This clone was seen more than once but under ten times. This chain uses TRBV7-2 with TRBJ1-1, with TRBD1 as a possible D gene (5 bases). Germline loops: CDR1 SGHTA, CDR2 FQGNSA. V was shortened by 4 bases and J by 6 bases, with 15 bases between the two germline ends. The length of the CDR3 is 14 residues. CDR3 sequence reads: CASSSNGVGPEAFF. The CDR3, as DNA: TGTGCCAGCAGCTCGAACGGTGTGGGGCCTGAAGCTTTCTTT.

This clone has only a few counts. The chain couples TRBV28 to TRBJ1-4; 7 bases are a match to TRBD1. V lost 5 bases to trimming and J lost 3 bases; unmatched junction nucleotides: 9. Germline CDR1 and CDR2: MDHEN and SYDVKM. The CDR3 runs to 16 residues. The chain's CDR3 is CASSSYRTGPNEKLFF. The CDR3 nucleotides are TGTGCCAGCAGTAGTTATAGGACAGGACCTAATGAAAAACTGTTTTTT.

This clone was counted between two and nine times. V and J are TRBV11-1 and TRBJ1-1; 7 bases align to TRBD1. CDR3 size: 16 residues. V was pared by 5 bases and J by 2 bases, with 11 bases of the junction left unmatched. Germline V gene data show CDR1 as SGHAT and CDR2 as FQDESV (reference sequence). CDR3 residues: CASSVGQGGVNTEAFF. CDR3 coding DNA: TGTGCCAGCAGCGTCGGGCAGGGGGGGGTTAACACTGAAGCTTTCTTT. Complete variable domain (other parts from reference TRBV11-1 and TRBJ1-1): EAEVAQSPRYKITEKSQAVAFWCDPISGHATLYWYRQILGQGPELLVQFQDESVVDDSQLPKDRFSAERLKGVDSTLKIQPAELGDSAMYLCASSVGQGGVNTEAFFGQGTRLTVV.

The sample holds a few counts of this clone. The CDR3 region has the DNA TGTGCCAGCAGTGGGACAGGGCAGGGGGAAAAACTGTTTTTT. Encoded protein: CASSGTGQGEKLFF. The chain has TRBV12-3 or TRBV12-4 and TRBJ1-4; 9 nucleotides align to TRBD1. The CDR3 runs 14 residues. J was trimmed by 8 bases and V by 5 bases; bases with no gene match: 6.

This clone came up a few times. In nucleotides, the CDR3 is TGTGCCAGCAGTTACGTACCGGGGGGGGGACAGGGGATTTACGAGCAGTACTTC. It is translated as CASSYVPGGGQGIYEQYF. This chain uses TRBV6-5 with TRBJ2-7, with TRBD1 identical over 10 bases. Germline V lookup: CDR1 MNHEY, CDR2 SVGAGI. J lost 4 bases, V lost 2 bases, and 14 bases had no gene match. This CDR3 is built from 18 residues.

The CDR3 sequence is CASSQVQGGTGGGYTF. CDR3 in DNA: TGCGCCAGCAGCCAAGTTCAGGGAGGGACAGGCGGTGGCTACACCTTC. The V gene is TRBV5-1, the J gene TRBJ1-2; TRBD1 matches at 8 bases. The CDR3 contains 16 residues. Germline V CDR1 and CDR2: SGHRS, YFSETQ. V was clipped by 4 bases and J by 7 bases; unmatched bases: 15.

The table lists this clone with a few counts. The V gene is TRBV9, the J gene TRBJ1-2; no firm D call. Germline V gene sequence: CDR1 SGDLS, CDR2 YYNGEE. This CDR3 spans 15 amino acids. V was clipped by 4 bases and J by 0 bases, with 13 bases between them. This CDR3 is CASSPRMGSNYGYTF. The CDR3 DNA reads TGTGCCAGCAGCCCCCGGATGGGCTCTAACTATGGCTACACCTTC. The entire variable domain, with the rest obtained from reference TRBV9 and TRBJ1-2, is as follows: DSGVTQTPKHLITATGQRVTLRCSPRSGDLSVYWYQQSLDQGLQFLIQYYNGEERAKGNILERFSAQQFPDLHSELNLSSLELGDSALYFCASSPRMGSNYGYTFGSGTRLTVV.

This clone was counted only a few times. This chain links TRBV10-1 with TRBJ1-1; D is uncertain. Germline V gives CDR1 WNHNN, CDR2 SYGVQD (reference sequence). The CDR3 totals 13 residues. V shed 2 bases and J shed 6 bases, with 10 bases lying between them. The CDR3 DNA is TGCGCCAGCAGTGAGGGGGTTGGCGCTGAAGCTTTCTTT. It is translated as CASSEGVGAEAFF.

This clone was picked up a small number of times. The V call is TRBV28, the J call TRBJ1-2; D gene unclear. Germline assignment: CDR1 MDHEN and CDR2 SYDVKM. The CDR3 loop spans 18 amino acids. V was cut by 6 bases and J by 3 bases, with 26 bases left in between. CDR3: CASRPGSNFNPRDYGYTF. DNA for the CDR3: TGTGCCAGCAGGCCCGGTAGTAATTTCAACCCTAGGGACTATGGCTACACCTTC.

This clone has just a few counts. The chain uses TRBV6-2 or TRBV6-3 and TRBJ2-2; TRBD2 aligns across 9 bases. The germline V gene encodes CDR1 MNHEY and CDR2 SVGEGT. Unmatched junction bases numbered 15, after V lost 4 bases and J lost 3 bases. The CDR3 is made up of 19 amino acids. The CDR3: CASSFVGGRAVYDTGELFF. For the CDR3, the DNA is TGTGCCAGCAGTTTCGTCGGCGGGAGGGCCGTATACGACACCGGGGAGCTGTTTTTT.

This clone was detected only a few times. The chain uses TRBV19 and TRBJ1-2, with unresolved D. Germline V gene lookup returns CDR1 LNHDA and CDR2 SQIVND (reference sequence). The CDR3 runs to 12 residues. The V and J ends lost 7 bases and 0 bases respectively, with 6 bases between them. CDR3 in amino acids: CASTTTNYGYTF. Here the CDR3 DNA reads TGTGCCAGTACCACTACTAACTATGGCTACACCTTC. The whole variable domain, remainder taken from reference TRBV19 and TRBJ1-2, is DGGITQSPKYLFRKEGQNVTLSCEQNLNHDAMYWYRQDPGQGLRLIYYSQIVNDFQKGDIAEGYSVSREKKESFPLTVTSAQKNPTAFYLCASTTTNYGYTFGSGTRLTVV.

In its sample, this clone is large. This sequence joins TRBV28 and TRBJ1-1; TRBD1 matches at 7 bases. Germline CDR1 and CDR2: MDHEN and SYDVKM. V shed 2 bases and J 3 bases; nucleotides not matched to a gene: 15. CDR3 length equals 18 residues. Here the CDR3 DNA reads TGTGCCAGCAGTTTAGAGGGCAGGGGGTATTTGGGGTACACTGAAGCTTTCTTT. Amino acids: CASSLEGRGYLGYTEAFF.

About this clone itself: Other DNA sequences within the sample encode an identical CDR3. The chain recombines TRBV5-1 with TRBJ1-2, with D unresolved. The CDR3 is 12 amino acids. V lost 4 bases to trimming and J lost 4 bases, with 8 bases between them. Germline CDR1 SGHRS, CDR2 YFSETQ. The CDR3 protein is CASSPGSYGYTF. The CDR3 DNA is TGCGCCAGCAGCCCGGGCAGCTATGGCTACACCTTC.